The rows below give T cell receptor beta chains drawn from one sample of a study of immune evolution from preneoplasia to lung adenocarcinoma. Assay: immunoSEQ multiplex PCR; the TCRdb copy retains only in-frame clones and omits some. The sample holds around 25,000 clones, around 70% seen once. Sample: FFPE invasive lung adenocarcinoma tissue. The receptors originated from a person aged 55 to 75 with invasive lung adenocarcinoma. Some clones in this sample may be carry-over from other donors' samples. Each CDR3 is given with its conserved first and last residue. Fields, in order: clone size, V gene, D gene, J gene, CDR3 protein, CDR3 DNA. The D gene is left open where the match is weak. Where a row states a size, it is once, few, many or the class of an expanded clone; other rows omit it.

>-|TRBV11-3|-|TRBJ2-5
CASSLSGVLGETQYF
TGTGCCAGCAGCTTATCTGGGGTTTTGGGAGAGACCCAGTACTTC
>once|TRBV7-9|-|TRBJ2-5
CASSPLGAEYF
TGTGCCAGCAGCCCACTAGGGGCAGAGTACTTC
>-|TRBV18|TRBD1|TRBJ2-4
CASSPPGQGSGIQYF
TGTGCCAGCTCACCACCGGGACAGGGCTCGGGCATTCAGTACTTC
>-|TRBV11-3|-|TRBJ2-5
CASSFQTQETQYF
TGTGCCAGCAGCTTTCAAACTCAAGAGACCCAGTACTTC
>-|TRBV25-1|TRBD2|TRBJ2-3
CASRPRASGRADTQYF
TGTGCCAGCAGGCCCCGAGCTAGCGGGAGGGCAGATACGCAGTATTTT
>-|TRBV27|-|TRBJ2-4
CASSLQGIYGIQYF
TGTGCCAGCAGTTTACAGGGGATCTACGGCATTCAGTACTTC
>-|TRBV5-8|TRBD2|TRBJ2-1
CASSLGLAGVGEQFF
TGTGCCAGCAGCTTGGGACTAGCGGGAGTAGGAGAGCAGTTCTTC
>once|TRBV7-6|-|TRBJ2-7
CASSMDSREQYF
TGTGCCAGCAGCATGGACAGCCGCGAGCAGTACTTC
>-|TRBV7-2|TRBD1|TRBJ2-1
CASSIRQGIYNEQFF
TGTGCCAGCAGCATACGACAGGGTATCTACAATGAGCAGTTCTTC
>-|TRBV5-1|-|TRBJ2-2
CASSLVIQDTGELFF
TGCGCCAGCAGCTTGGTTATCCAGGACACCGGGGAGCTGTTTTTT
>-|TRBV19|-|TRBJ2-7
CASKLERGYEQYF
TGTGCCAGTAAACTCGAAAGGGGGTACGAGCAGTACTTC
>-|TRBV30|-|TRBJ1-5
CAWSSEANNQPQHF
TGTGCCTGGAGTTCAGAGGCTAACAATCAGCCCCAGCATTTT
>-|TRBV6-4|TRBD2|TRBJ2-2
CASSEIAGDTGELFF
TGTGCCAGCAGTGAGATAGCGGGAGACACCGGGGAGCTGTTTTTT
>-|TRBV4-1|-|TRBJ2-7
CASSQGPISEQYF
TGCGCCAGCAGCCAAGGGCCTATTAGCGAGCAGTACTTC
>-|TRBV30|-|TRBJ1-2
CAWSLGPRWGGYTF
TGTGCCTGGAGTTTGGGACCGAGATGGGGTGGCTACACCTTC
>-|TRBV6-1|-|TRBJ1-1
CASSERRGMNTEAFF
TGTGCCAGCAGTGAACGGCGGGGGATGAACACTGAAGCTTTCTTT
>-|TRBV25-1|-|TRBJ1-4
CASSESPGIYEKLFF
TGTGCCAGCAGTGAATCTCCGGGGATTTATGAAAAACTGTTTTTT
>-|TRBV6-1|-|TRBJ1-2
CASSAQTANYGYTF
TGTGCCAGCAGTGCCCAGACGGCAAACTATGGCTACACCTTC
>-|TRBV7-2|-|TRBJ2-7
CASSENPGPEQYF
TGTGCCAGCAGCGAAAACCCAGGGCCCGAGCAGTACTTC
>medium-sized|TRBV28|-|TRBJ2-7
CASSLGRMAYEQYF
TGTGCCAGCAGTTTAGGGCGTATGGCGTACGAGCAGTACTTC
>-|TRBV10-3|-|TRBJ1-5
CAISESNRPQHF
TGTGCCATCAGTGAGTCGAATAGGCCCCAGCATTTT
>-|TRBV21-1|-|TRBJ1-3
CASSKESTSGNTIYF
TGTGCCAGCAGCAAAGAGAGCACCTCTGGAAACACCATATATTTT